The clone carrying this T cell receptor beta chain showed up many times. What it binds is not known. This entry belongs to a study of neurological immune-mediated disorders. Findings and limits, study-wide: Multiple sclerosis patients had less TCR clonal expansion than even healthy controls, unlike HTLV-1-associated myelopathy. Phylogenetic grouping assigned the repertoires of 18 of 34 multiple sclerosis patients to one related-CDR3 cluster, which constitutes a possible signature. Any association between clinical or MRI features and the multiple sclerosis repertoire cluster was absent.

The cDNA was generated by 5'RACE with 10-nucleotide random UMIs. From the 5' RACE reads, TCRdb called clonotypes with MiXCR, one entry per CDR3 protein. Seen here are about 58,000 distinct CDR3 sequences, roughly 3.5% observed once, and the top ten hold roughly 7%. The clonotype originates from a woman aged 55-69 years with multiple sclerosis. Sequences were obtained from PBMCs.

The CDR3 region is CASSLGPGDRGIQPQHF. The DNA of the CDR3 is TGCGCCAGCAGCTTGGGTCCCGGGGACAGGGGGATCCAGCCCCAGCATTTT. The genes are TRBV5-1 and TRBJ1-5, with 11 bases aligning to TRBD1. V shed 0 bases and J 7 bases; nucleotides not matched to a gene: 9. Germline CDR1 and CDR2: SGHRS and YFSETQ. The CDR3 has 17 amino acids.